This T cell receptor (beta chain) was identified in a study of Japanese encephalitis immunity and Zika vaccine responses (dated by TCRdb to the early 2020s). About the investigation overall: The included participants were given three 5.0 ug doses of alum-adjuvanted ZPIV at weeks 0, 4 and 28. About a dozen participants were given two doses of JEV vaccine (IXIARO) 28 days apart, two to three months before the first ZPIV dose. Approximately twelve participants received one dose of YFV vaccine (YF-VAX) before ZPIV, and fewer than 10 participants were flavivirus-naive. For TCR sequencing, six or seven representative participants were chosen from each pre-vaccination group, with samples at week 0 (after pre-vaccination, before ZPIV) and week 52. TCR repertoires from a few flavivirus-naive individuals were also analyzed at weeks 2, 6 and 52 after the start of ZPIV vaccination. For stimulation, either ZIKV structural-protein peptide pools divided into flavivirus-conserved and non-conserved sets were used, or JEV or YFV peptides matching the pre-vaccination. ZIKV peptides were 15-mers overlapping by 11 residues, selected for NetMHCpan/NetMHCII-predicted epitopes with affinity below 50 nM. The study examined whether earlier vaccination against Japanese encephalitis virus (JEV) or yellow fever virus (YFV) influenced CD4 T cell responses to the Zika vaccine. Overall study outcomes, separate from this receptor: Higher repertoire similarity across time-points and stimulations was observed in JEV-pre-vaccinated donors than in YFV-pre-vaccinated donors, indicating that more clonotypes were common to ZIKV and JEV stimulation. CD8 T cell responses of very low magnitude were detected against ZIKV peptide pools and were observed in only a few individuals. Only a subset of trial participants with three doses and adequate samples was analyzed, not the entire vaccinated cohort. In JEV-pre-vaccinated donors, the repertoire richness of CD4 T cells responding to conserved ZIKV epitopes dropped significantly after ZPIV. The samples grouped by participant and showed no similarity across individuals, which suggests that no public TCRs were detected. Peptide-pool deconvolution was not performed because of sample size limitations, and consequently the individual peptides driving cross-reactive responses were not identified.

PBMCs were stained with CellTrace CFSE and grown for approximately 6 days in RPMI containing approximately 8% human serum and peptide pools at approximately 1 ug/mL each. Unfixed proliferating CD4 T cells were sorted on a BD FACSAria as live CD56-CD19-CD16-CD3+CD4+ CFSE-low cells. Enrolled adults were healthy and were found to be seronegative for ZIKV, JEV, YFV, DENV and WNV by microneutralization screening. The samples were drawn from a phase 1 trial of an alum-adjuvanted Zika purified-inactivated virus (ZPIV) vaccine that was randomized, double-blinded and placebo-controlled. Peripheral blood mononuclear cells were isolated by standard procedure and stored frozen in liquid nitrogen until use. The CDR3 holds 15 amino acids from the cysteine to the phenylalanine. Of the read, only the CDR3 DNA is kept; its 45 bases are in frame from base 1. From the germline V gene (reference sequence), CDR1 is PRHDT and CDR2 is FYEKMQ.

The library relied on 5' RACE. Before sequencing, the TCRbeta libraries were pooled in proportion to the number of cells sorted for each library. RNAzol RT was used to extract total RNA from the sorted cells, and cDNA was then synthesized using an oligo(dT) primer together with a template-switching oligo. The TCRbeta V-CDR3-J region was PCR-amplified with Kapa HiFi using a SMARTer oligo primer and a TCRbeta constant-region primer. Illumina adaptors and sample-specific index barcodes were added in a second PCR, with HighPrep bead cleanup and a Bioanalyzer check confirming a band of roughly 650 bp. Libraries were sequenced on an Illumina MiSeq with 2x151 bp paired-end reads. The original pipeline was this. Reads were demultiplexed with an in-house Java program, and MiXCR assigned TCRbeta annotations and counted clonotypes. Repertoire overlap was measured with Morisita-Horn indices from the R package vegan, along with UPGMA clustering and Circos plots of recurring clonotypes. Shannon diversity and richness were each normalized to the maximum value possible given the input cell numbers, so the resulting values fell between 0 and 1. CDR3beta sequences were aligned with MUSCLE, distances computed with SeqinR, and multidimensional scaling plotted in R. TCRdb applied fastp at Q25 and MiXCR to the public reads, then kept only in-frame beta chains. Rows are unified per CDR3 protein, each entry keeping the most common DNA and genes. TCRdb, not the authors, supplied the V and J calls. The sample table records over a hundred distinct CDR3 sequences; around an eighth of these occur just once. The ten largest clones add up to 60% of the sample.

On this clonotype itself: A much larger clonotype is one base distant, so this may be a read error.

Source: antigen-activated CD4+ T cells from blood, cultured, taken during a Zika inactivated vaccine study. The rearranged segments are TRBV13 and TRBJ1-2, with 9 bases matching TRBD1. The TCR comes from an adult man who received an inactivated Zika virus vaccine. The DNA sequence follows: TGTGCCAGCAGCTTAAGGACAGGGGTCACCTATGGCTACGCCTTC. Its protein product is CASSLRTGVTYGYAF. The entire variable domain, with the stretches around the CDR3 drawn from the reference TRBV13 and TRBJ1-2 proteins, is AAGVIQSPRHLIKEKRETATLKCYPIPRHDTVYWYQQGPGQDPQFLISFYEKMQSDKGSIPDRFSAQQFSDYHSELNMSSLELGDSALYFCASSLRTGVTYGYAFGSGTRLTVV.